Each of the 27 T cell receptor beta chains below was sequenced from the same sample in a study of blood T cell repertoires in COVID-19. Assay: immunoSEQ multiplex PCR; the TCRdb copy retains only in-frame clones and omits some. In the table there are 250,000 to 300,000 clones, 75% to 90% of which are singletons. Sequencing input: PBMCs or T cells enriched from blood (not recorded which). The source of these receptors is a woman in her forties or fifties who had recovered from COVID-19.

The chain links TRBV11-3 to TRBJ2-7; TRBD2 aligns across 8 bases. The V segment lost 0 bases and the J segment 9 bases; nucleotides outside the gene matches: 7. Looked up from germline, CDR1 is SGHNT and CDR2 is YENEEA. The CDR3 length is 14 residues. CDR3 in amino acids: CASSLDATSGLQYF. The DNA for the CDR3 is TGTGCCAGCAGCTTAGATGCAACTAGCGGCCTGCAGTACTTC. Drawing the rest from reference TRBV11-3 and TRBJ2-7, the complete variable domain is EAGVVQSPRYKIIEKKQPVAFWCNPISGHNTLYWYLQNLGQGPELLIRYENEEAVDDSQLPKDRFSAERLKGVDSTLKIQPAELGDSAVYLCASSLDATSGLQYFGPGTRLTVT.

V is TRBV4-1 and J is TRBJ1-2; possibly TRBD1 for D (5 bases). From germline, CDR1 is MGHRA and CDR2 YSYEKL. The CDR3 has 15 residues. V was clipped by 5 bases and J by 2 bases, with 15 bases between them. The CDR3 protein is CASSYGIQENYGYTF. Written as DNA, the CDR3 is TGCGCCAGCAGCTATGGGATACAGGAGAACTATGGCTACACCTTC.

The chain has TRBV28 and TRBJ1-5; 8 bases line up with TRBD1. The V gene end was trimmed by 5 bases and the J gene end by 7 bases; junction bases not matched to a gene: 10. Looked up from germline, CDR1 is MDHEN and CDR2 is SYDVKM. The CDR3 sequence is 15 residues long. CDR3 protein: CASSPSGTGGQPQHF. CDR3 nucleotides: TGTGCCAGCAGTCCATCCGGGACAGGTGGACAGCCCCAGCATTTT.

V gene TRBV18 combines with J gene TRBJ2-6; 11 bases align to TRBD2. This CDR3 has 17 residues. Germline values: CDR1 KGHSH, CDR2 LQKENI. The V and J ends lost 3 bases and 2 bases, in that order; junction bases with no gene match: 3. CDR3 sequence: CASSPLAGGPGANVLTF. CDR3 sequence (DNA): TGTGCCAGCTCACCTTTAGCGGGAGGGCCTGGGGCCAACGTCCTGACTTTC.

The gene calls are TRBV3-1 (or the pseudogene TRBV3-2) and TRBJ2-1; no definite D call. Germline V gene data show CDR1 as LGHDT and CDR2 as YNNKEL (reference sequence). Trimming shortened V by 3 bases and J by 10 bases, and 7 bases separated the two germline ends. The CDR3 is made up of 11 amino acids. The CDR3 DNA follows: TGTGCCAGCAGCCAGCTCGGGGAGCAGTTCTTC. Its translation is CASSQLGEQFF.

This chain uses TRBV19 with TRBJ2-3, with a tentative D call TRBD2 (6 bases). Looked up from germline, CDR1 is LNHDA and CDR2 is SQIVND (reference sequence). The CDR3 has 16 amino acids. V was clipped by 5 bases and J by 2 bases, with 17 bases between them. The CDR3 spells CASSLGRTTNTDTQYF. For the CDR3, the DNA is TGTGCCAGTAGTCTCGGACGGACTACTAACACAGATACGCAGTATTTT.

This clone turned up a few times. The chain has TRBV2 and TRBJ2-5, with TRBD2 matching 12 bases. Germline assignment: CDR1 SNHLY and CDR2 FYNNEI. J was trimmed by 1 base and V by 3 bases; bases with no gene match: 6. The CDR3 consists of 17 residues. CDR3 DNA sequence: TGTGCCAGCAGTGAGGGACTAGCGGGCAGAGCCCAAGAGACCCAGTACTTC. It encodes CASSEGLAGRAQETQYF.

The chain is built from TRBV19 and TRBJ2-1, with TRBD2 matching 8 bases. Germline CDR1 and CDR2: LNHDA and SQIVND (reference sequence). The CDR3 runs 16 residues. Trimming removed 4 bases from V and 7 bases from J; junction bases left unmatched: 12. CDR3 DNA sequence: TGTGCCAGTAGTACTTTGACTAGCGTTGCTAATAATGAGCAGTTCTTC. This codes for CASSTLTSVANNEQFF. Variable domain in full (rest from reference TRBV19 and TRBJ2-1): DGGITQSPKYLFRKEGQNVTLSCEQNLNHDAMYWYRQDPGQGLRLIYYSQIVNDFQKGDIAEGYSVSREKKESFPLTVTSAQKNPTAFYLCASSTLTSVANNEQFFGPGTRLTVL.

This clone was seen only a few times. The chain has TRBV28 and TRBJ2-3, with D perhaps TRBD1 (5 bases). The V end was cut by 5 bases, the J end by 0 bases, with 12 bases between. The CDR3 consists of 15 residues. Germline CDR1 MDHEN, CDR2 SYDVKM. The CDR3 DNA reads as TGTGCCAGCAGTCTCCAGGGTTATAGCACAGATACGCAGTATTTT. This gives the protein CASSLQGYSTDTQYF.

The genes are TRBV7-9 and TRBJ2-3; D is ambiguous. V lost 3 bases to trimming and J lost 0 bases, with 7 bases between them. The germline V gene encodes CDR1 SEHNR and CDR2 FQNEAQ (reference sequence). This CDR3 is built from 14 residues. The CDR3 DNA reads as TGTGCCAGCAGCTTTTCTCCGAGCACAGATACGCAGTATTTT. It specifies CASSFSPSTDTQYF.

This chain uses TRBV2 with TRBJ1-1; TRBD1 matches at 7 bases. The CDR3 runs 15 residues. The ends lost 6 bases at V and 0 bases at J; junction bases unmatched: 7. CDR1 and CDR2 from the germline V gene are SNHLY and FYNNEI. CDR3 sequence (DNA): TGTGCCAGCAGCCAGATAGGGACAGTGAACACTGAAGCTTTCTTT. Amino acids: CASSQIGTVNTEAFF.

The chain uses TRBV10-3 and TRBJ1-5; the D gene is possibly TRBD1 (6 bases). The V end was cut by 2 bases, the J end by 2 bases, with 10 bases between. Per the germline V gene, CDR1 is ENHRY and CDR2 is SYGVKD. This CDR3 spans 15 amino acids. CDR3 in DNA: TGTGCCATCAGTGAGGAGGGGGTTGGCAATCAGCCCCAGCATTTT. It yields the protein CAISEEGVGNQPQHF.

CDR3 nucleotide sequence: TGCGCCAGCAGCCAGGCAGGGGGCGCGGGTACTGAAGCTTTCTTT. Translation: CASSQAGGAGTEAFF. The V and J genes are TRBV5-1 and TRBJ1-1; 8 bases line up with TRBD1. Germline loops: CDR1 SGHRS, CDR2 YFSETQ. V shed 4 bases, J shed 5 bases, and the junction held 10 bases outside the gene matches. This CDR3 contains 15 residues. Using reference TRBV5-1 and TRBJ1-1 for the parts outside the CDR3, the full variable domain is KAGVTQTPRYLIKTRGQQVTLSCSPISGHRSVSWYQQTPGQGLQFLFEYFSETQRNKGNFPGRFSGRQFSNSRSEMNVSTLELGDSALYLCASSQAGGAGTEAFFGQGTRLTVV.

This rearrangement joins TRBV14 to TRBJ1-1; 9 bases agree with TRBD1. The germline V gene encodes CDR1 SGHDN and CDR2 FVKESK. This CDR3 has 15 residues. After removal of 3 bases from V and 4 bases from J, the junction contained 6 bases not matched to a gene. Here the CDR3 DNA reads TGTGCCAGCAGCCATCTCCTGACAGGGGGCACTGAAGCTTTCTTT. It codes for CASSHLLTGGTEAFF.

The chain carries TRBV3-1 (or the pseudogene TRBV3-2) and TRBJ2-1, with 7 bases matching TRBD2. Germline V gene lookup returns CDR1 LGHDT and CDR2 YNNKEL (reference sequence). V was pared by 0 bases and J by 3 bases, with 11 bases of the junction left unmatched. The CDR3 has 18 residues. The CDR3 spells CASSQDGAGVRYYNEQFF. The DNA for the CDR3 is TGTGCCAGCAGCCAAGATGGGGCGGGAGTACGCTACTACAATGAGCAGTTCTTC.

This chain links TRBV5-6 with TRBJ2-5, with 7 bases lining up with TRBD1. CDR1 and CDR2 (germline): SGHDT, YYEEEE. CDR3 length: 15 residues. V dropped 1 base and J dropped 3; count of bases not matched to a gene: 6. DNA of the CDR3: TGTGCCAGCAGCTTGTTTGGGACAGATGAAGAGACCCAGTACTTC. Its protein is CASSLFGTDEETQYF.

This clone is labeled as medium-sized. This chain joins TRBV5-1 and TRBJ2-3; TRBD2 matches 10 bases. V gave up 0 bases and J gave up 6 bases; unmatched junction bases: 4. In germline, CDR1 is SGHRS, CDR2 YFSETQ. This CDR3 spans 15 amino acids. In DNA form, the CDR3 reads TGCGCCAGCAGCTTGGCCGGGACTAGCGTGGATACGCAGTATTTT. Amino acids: CASSLAGTSVDTQYF.

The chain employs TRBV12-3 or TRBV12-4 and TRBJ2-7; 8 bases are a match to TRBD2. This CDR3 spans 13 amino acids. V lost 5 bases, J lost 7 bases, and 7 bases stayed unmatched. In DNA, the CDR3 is TGTGCCAGCAGTCCCCGCGGGGGGACAGAGCAGTACTTC. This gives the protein CASSPRGGTEQYF.

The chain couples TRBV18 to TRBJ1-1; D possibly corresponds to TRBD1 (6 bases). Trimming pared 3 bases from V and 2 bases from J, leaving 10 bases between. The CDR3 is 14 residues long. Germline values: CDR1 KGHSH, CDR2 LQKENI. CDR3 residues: CASSPAGANTEAFF. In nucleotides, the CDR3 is TGTGCCAGCTCACCTGCAGGGGCCAACACTGAAGCTTTCTTT.

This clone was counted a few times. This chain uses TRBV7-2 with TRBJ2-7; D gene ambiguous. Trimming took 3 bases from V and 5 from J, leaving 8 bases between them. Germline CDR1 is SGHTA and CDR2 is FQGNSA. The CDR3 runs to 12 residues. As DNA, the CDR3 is TGTGCCAGCAGCTTGTTAGTCAACGAGCAGTACTTC. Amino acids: CASSLLVNEQYF.

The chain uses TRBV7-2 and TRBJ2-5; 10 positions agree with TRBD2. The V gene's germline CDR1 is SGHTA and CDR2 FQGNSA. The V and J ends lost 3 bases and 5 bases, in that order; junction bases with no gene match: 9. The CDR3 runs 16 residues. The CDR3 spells CASSFSSGSFVETQYF. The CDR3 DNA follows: TGTGCCAGCAGCTTCTCTAGCGGGAGCTTCGTTGAGACCCAGTACTTC.

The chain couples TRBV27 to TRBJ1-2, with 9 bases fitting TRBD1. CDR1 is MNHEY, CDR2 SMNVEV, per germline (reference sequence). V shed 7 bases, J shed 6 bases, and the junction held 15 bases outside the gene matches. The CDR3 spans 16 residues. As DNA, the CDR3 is TGTGCCAGCACCTTCGGGACAGGGCTAAAAAAGGATGGCTACACCTTC. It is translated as CASTFGTGLKKDGYTF.

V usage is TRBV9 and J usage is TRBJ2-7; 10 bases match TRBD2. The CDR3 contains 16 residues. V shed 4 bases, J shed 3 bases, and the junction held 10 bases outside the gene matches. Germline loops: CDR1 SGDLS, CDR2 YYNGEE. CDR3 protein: CASSLGSLAGDYEQYF. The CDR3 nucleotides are TGTGCCAGCAGCTTAGGGTCCCTAGCGGGGGACTACGAGCAGTACTTC.

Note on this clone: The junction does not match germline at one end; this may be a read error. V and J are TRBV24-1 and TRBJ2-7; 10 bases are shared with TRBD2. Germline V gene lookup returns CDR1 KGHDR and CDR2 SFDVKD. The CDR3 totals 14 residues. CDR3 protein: CATSDPGLAYGQYF. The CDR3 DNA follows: TGTGCCACCAGTGATCCGGGACTAGCGTACGGGCAGTACTTC.

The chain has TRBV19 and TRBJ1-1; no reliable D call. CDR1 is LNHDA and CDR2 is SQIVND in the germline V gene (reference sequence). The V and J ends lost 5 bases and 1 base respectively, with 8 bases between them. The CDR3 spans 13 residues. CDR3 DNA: TGTGCCAGTAGTGTGGAGAGGAACACTGAAGCTTTCTTT. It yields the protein CASSVERNTEAFF.

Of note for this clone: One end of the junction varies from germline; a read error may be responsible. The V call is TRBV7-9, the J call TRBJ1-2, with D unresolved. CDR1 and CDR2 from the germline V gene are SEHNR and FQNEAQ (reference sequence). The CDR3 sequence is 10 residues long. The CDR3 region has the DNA TGTGCCACCAGCGAGGGCGGCTACACCTTC. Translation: CATSEGGYTF.

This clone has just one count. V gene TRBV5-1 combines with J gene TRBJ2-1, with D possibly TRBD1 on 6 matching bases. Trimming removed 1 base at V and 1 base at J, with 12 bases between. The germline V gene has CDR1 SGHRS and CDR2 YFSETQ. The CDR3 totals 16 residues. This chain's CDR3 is CASSLNPGHSYNEQFF. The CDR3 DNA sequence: TGCGCCAGCAGCTTGAACCCGGGACATTCCTACAATGAGCAGTTCTTC.